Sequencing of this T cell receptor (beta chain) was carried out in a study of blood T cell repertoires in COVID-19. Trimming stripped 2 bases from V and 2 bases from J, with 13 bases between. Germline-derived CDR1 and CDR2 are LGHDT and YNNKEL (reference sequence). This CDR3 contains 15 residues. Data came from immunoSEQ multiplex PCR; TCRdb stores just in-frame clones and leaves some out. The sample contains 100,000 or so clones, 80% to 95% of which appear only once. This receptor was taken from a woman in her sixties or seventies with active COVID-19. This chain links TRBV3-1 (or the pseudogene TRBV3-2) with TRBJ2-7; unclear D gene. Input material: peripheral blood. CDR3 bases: TGTGCCAGCAGCCAAACCCTAACAGCTACCTACGAGCAGTACTTC. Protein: CASSQTLTATYEQYF.